Below are 5 T cell receptor beta chains sequenced from a single sample in a study of blood T cell repertoires in COVID-19. Method: immunoSEQ multiplex PCR; TCRdb's copy keeps in-frame clones and lacks some. The data show about 220,000 clones, with approximately 90% seen just once and about 2.4% held by the top ten. The specimen sequenced was PBMCs or T cells enriched from blood (not recorded which). The receptor set was obtained from a woman between 25 and 40 years old who had recovered from COVID-19.

This rearrangement joins TRBV21-1 to TRBJ1-3; TRBD1, as called in the table, went unchecked against the DNA. TRBV21-1 is a pseudogene. The CDR3 is 14 amino acids. CDR3 loop: CASSKPNSGNTIYF. CDR3 nucleotide sequence: TGTGCCAGCAGCAAACCCAACTCTGGAAACACCATATATTTT.

V gene TRBV14 combines with J gene TRBJ1-1; D might be TRBD1 (6 bases). V was pared by 2 bases and J by 5 bases, with 12 bases between. Germline V gives CDR1 SGHDN, CDR2 FVKESK. The CDR3 covers 14 residues. The CDR3 region is CASSQWTETTEAFF. The DNA for the CDR3 is TGTGCCAGCAGCCAATGGACAGAGACGACTGAAGCTTTCTTT.

This chain connects TRBV16 to TRBJ1-5, with TRBD1 identical over 8 bases. The V segment lost 5 bases and the J segment 7 bases; nucleotides outside the gene matches: 13. Germline lookup yields CDR1 KGHSY and CDR2 FQNENV. CDR3 length: 16 amino acids. The CDR3 nucleotides are TGTGCCAGCAGCTCCCGGGACAGGCCTTTAAGGCAGCCCCAGCATTTT. It yields the protein CASSSRDRPLRQPQHF.

This rearrangement joins TRBV18 to TRBJ1-2; the D gene is possibly TRBD1 (5 bases). Trimming cost V 3 bases and J 3 bases, with 11 bases left between them. This CDR3 has 14 residues. Germline V gives CDR1 KGHSH, CDR2 LQKENI. CDR3 sequence (DNA): TGTGCCAGCTCACCGGCGACAGTAGACTATGGCTACACCTTC. This codes for CASSPATVDYGYTF.

J is TRBJ2-7 and V is TRBV7-6; D may be TRBD1 (5 bases). The CDR3 length is 16 residues. V was shortened by 3 bases and J by 1 base, with 16 bases between the two germline ends. The germline V gene encodes CDR1 SGHVS and CDR2 FNYEAQ. As DNA, the CDR3 is TGTGCCAGCAGCTTCTTGGACACGGGCAGGTCCTACGAGCAGTACTTC. It specifies CASSFLDTGRSYEQYF.